The 2 T cell receptor beta chains reported below all come from one sample, sequenced in a study of follicular helper T cells after annual influenza vaccination. Specified time point: 2015-2016 season, 7 days after influenza vaccination. Sequencing was performed with immunoSEQ multiplex PCR; in TCRdb, only in-frame clones are kept and a portion is missing. This sample yields about 10,000 clones, of which over 65% are seen a single time; about 0.4% belongs to the top ten. Sequencing used CXCR5- memory CD4+ T cells sorted from blood, obtained 7 days after influenza vaccination. These receptors were obtained from an adult who received the influenza vaccine.

The gene calls are TRBV30 and TRBJ1-5, with no clear D. The germline V gene encodes CDR1 GTSNPN and CDR2 SVGIG (reference sequence). The CDR3 has 12 amino acids. Trimming shortened V by 0 bases and J by 5 bases, and 5 bases separated the two germline ends. The CDR3 sequence is CAWSVRDQPQHF. In nucleotides, the CDR3 is TGTGCCTGGAGTGTACGGGATCAGCCCCAGCATTTT.

This chain connects TRBV7-2 to TRBJ2-5, with TRBD1 as a possible D gene (6 bases). Germline V lookup: CDR1 SGHTA, CDR2 FQGNSA. CDR3 length: 15 amino acids. Trimming stripped 6 bases from V and 2 bases from J, with 16 bases between. CDR3 amino acids: CASSFTGMGQETQYF. In DNA form, the CDR3 reads TGTGCCAGCAGTTTCACAGGGATGGGGCAAGAGACCCAGTACTTC.